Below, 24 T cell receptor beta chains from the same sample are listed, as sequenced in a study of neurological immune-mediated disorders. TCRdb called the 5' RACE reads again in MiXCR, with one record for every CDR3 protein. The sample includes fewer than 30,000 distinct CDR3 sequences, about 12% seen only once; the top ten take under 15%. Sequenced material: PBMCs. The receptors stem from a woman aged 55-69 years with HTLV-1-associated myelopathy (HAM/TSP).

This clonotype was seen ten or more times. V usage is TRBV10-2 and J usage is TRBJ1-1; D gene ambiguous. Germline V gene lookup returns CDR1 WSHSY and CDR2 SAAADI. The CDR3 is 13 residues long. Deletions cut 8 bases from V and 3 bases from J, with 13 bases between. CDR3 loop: CASQFVVDTEAFF. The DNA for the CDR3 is TGCGCCAGCCAATTCGTGGTGGACACTGAAGCTTTCTTT.

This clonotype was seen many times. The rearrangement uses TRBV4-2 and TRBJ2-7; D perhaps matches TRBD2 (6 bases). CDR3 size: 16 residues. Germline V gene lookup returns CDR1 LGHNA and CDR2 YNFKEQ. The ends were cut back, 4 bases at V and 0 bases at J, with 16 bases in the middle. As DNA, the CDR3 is TGTGCCAGCAGCCGAGACCTATGGGGGGACTCCTACGAGCAGTACTTC. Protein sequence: CASSRDLWGDSYEQYF.

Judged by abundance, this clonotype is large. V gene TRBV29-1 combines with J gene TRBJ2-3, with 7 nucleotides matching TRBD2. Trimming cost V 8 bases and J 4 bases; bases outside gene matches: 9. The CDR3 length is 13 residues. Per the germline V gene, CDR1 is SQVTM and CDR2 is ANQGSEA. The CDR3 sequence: CSFRAGPADTQYF. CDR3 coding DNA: TGCAGCTTTAGAGCGGGACCAGCAGATACGCAGTATTTT.

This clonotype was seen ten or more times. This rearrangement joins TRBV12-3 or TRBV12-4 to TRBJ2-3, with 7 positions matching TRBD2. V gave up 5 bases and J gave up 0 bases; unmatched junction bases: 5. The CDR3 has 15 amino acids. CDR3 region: CASSGEGPSTDTQYF. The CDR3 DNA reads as TGTGCCAGCAGTGGGGAGGGCCCCAGCACAGATACGCAGTATTTT.

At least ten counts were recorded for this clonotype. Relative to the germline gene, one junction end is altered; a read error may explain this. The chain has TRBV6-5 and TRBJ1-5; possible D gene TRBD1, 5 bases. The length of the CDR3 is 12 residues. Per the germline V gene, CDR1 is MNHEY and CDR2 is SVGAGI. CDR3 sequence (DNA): TGTGCCGTTGGGGGTAGCAATCAGTCCCAGCATTTT. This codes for CAVGGSNQSQHF.

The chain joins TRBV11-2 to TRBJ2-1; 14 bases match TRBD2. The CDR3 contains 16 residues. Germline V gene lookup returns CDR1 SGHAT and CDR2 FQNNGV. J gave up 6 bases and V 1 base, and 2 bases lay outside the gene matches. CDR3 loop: CASSLVGTSGSNEQFF. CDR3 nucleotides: TGTGCCAGCAGCTTAGTCGGGACTAGCGGGAGCAATGAGCAGTTCTTC.

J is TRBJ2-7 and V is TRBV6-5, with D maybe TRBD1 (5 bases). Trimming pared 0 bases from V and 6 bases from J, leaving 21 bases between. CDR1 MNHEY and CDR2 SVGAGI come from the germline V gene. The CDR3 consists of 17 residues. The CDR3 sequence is CASSYSSWSGMTSEQYF. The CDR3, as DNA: TGTGCCAGCAGTTACTCGAGCTGGTCAGGGATGACGTCCGAGCAGTACTTC.

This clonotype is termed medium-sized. In DNA form, the CDR3 reads TGTGCCACCAGCATGGGGCAAGAGACCCAGTACTTC. Protein product: CATSMGQETQYF. This chain connects TRBV15 to TRBJ2-5; D call uncertain. The CDR3 is made up of 12 amino acids. V lost 4 bases, J lost 2 bases, and 5 bases lay in between. The germline CDR1 and CDR2 sequences are LNHNV and YYDKDF (reference sequence).

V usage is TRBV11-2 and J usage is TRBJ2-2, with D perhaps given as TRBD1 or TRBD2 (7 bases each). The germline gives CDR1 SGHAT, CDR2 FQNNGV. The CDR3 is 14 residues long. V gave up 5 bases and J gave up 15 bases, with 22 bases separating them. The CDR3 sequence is CASSQRQGGGEMFF. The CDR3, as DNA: TGTGCCAGCAGCCAGAGACAGGGAGGGGGAGAGATGTTTTTT.

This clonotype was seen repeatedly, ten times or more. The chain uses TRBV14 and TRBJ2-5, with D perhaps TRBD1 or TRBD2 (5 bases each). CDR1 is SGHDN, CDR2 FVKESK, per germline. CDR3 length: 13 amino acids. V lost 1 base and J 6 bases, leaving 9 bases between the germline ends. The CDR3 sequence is CASSQGQRKTQYF. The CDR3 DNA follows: TGTGCCAGCAGCCAAGGACAGCGGAAGACCCAGTACTTC.

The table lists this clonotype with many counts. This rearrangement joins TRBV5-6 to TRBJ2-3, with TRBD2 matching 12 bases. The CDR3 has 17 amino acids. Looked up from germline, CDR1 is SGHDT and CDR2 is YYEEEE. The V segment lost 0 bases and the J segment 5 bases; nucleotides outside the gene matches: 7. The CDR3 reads CASSLARLAGEEDTQYF. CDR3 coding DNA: TGTGCCAGCAGCTTGGCCCGACTAGCGGGAGAAGAAGATACGCAGTATTTT. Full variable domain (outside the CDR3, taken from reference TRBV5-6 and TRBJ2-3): DAGVTQSPTHLIKTRGQQVTLRCSPKSGHDTVSWYQQALGQGPQFIFQYYEEEERQRGNFPDRFSGHQFPNYSSELNVNALLLGDSALYLCASSLARLAGEEDTQYFGPGTRLTVL.

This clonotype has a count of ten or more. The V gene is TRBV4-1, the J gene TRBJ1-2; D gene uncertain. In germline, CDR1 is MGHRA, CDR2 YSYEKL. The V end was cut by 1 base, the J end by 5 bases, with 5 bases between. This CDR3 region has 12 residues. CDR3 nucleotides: TGCGCCAGCAGCCAAGTGGGGTATGGCTACACCTTC. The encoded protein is CASSQVGYGYTF.

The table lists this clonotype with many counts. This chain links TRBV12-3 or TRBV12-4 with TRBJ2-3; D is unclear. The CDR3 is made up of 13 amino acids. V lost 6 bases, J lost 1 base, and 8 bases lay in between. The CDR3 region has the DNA TGTGCCAGCAGGAGCCTCGGCACAGATACGCAGTATTTT. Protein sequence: CASRSLGTDTQYF.

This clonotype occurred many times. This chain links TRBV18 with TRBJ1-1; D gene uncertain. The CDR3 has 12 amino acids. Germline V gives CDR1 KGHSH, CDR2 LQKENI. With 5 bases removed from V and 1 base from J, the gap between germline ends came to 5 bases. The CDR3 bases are TGTGCCAGCTCAGCACGGAACACTGAAGCTTTCTTT. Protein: CASSARNTEAFF.

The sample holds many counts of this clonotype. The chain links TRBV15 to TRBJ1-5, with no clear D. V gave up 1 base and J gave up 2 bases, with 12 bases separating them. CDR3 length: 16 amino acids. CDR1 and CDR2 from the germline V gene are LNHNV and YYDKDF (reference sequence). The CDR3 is CATSRGGGPGNQPQHF. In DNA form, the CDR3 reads TGTGCCACCAGCAGAGGGGGAGGCCCTGGCAATCAGCCCCAGCATTTT.

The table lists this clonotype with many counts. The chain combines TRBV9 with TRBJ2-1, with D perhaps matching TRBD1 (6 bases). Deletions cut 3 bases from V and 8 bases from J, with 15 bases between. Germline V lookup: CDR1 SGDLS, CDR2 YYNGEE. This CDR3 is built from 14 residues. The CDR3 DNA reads TGTGCCAGCAGCGCCGGACCCGAGGGGGATGAGCAGTTCTTC. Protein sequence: CASSAGPEGDEQFF. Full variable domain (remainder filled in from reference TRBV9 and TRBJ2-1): DSGVTQTPKHLITATGQRVTLRCSPRSGDLSVYWYQQSLDQGLQFLIQYYNGEERAKGNILERFSAQQFPDLHSELNLSSLELGDSALYFCASSAGPEGDEQFFGPGTRLTVL.

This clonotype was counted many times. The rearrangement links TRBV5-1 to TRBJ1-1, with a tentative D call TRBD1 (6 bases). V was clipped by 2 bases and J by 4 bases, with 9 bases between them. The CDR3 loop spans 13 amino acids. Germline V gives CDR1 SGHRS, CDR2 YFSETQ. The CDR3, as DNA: TGCGCCAGCAGCTTCCAGGGGATCACTGAAGCTTTCTTT. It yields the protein CASSFQGITEAFF.

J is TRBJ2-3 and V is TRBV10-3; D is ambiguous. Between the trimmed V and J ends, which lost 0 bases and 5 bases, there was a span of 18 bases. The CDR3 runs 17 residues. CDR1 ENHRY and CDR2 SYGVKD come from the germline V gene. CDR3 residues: CAISESRAAPPGDTQYF. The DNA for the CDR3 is TGTGCCATCAGTGAGTCGAGAGCAGCCCCCCCCGGAGATACGCAGTATTTT.

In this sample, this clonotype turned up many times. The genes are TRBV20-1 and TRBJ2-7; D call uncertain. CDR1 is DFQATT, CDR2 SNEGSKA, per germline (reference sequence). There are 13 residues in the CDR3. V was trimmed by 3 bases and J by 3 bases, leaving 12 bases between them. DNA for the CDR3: TGCAGTGCTAGGGGTACGCAGTTCTACGAGCAGTACTTC. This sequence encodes CSARGTQFYEQYF.

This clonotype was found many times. CDR3 sequence reads: CSARVGAYGYTF. The DNA for the CDR3 is TGCAGTGCTAGAGTGGGAGCCTATGGCTACACCTTC. The chain uses TRBV20-1 and TRBJ1-2, with D unresolved. The CDR3 is 12 amino acids. V lost 1 base and J 4 bases, leaving 7 bases between the germline ends. CDR1 is DFQATT and CDR2 is SNEGSKA in the germline V gene (reference sequence).

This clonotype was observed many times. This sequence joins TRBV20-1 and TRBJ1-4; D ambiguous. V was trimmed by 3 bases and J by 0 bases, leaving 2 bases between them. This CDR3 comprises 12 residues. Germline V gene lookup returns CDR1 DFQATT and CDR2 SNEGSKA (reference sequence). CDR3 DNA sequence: TGCAGTGCTAGCCCAACTAATGAAAAACTGTTTTTT. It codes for CSASPTNEKLFF.

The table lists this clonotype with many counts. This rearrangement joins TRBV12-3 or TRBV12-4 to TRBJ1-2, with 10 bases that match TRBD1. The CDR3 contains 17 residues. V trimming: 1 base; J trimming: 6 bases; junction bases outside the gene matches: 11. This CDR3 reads CASSLVLPGTGEDGYTF. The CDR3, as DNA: TGTGCCAGCAGTTTAGTATTACCGGGGACAGGGGAAGATGGCTACACCTTC.

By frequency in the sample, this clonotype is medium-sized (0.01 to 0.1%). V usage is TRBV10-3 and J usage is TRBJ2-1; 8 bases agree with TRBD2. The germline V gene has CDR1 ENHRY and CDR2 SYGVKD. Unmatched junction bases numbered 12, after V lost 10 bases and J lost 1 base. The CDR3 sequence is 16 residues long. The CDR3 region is CATGTGGWNSYNEQFF. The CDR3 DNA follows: TGTGCCACAGGGACGGGGGGGTGGAATTCCTACAATGAGCAGTTCTTC.

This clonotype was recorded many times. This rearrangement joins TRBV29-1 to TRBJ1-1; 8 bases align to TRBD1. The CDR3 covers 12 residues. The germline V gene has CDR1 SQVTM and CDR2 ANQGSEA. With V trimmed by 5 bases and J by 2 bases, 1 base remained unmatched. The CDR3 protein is CSVSGGNTEAFF. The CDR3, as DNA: TGCAGCGTTTCAGGGGGCAACACTGAAGCTTTCTTT. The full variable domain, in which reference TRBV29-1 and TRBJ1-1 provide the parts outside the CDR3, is SAVISQKPSRDICQRGTSLTIQCQVDSQVTMMFWYRQQPGQSLTLIATANQGSEATYESGFVIDKFPISRPNLTFSTLTVSNMSPEDSSIYLCSVSGGNTEAFFGQGTRLTVV.